The source of this T cell receptor beta chain is a study of blood T cell repertoires in COVID-19. Repertoires were generated with immunoSEQ multiplex PCR, while TCRdb's copy carries only in-frame clones and drops some. The sample records 250,000 or so clones, roughly nine tenths being singletons. The CDR3 is 15 amino acids. Trimming stripped 1 base from V and 1 base from J, with 12 bases between. CDR1 and CDR2 (germline): SGHRS, YFSETQ. Sequenced input: peripheral blood. The chain links TRBV5-1 to TRBJ2-7; the D gene is possibly TRBD2 (6 bases). The TCR originated in a woman between 40 and 50 years old who had recovered from COVID-19. CDR3 region: CASSLNAGMSYEQYF. The DNA of the CDR3 is TGCGCCAGCAGCTTGAACGCGGGGATGTCCTACGAGCAGTACTTC. Full variable domain (rest looked up from reference TRBV5-1 and TRBJ2-7): KAGVTQTPRYLIKTRGQQVTLSCSPISGHRSVSWYQQTPGQGLQFLFEYFSETQRNKGNFPGRFSGRQFSNSRSEMNVSTLELGDSALYLCASSLNAGMSYEQYFGPGTRLTVT.